This entry lists 22 T cell receptor beta chains sequenced from one sample in a study of blood T cell repertoires in COVID-19. TCRdb keeps only in-frame clones here, not all; method: immunoSEQ multiplex PCR. The sample consists of a few hundred thousand clones, roughly four fifths of them appearing once. The sample taken for sequencing was PBMCs or T cells enriched from blood (not recorded which). The source is a woman in her 50s who had recovered from COVID-19.

Here the CDR3 DNA reads TGTGCCACAAGCTCGGACAAGGGGGCTCTGACTGAAGCTTTCTTT. This codes for CATSSDKGALTEAFF. The rearrangement links TRBV5-4 to TRBJ1-1; 7 nucleotides line up with TRBD1. Germline CDR1 is SGHNT and CDR2 is YYREEE (reference sequence). The CDR3 length is 15 residues. Trimming took 9 bases from V and 5 from J; bases not matched to a gene: 16.

V is TRBV4-3 and J is TRBJ1-2; D not certain. Per germline, CDR1 LGHNA and CDR2 YSLEER. V lost 1 base and J 4 bases, leaving 16 bases between the germline ends. The CDR3 totals 16 residues. CDR3 coding DNA: TGCGCCAGCAGCCAAGTGGCTGCCCAGGTTTCCTATGGCTACACCTTC. Its protein is CASSQVAAQVSYGYTF.

This sequence joins TRBV5-8 and TRBJ1-4; D may be TRBD1 (5 bases). Germline assignment: CDR1 SGHTS and CDR2 YDEGEE. The CDR3 is 15 amino acids. Trimming stripped 2 bases from V and 5 bases from J, with 13 bases between. DNA of the CDR3: TGTGCCAGCAGCTTCGACGACAGTTTCAATGAAAAACTGTTTTTT. Its translation is CASSFDDSFNEKLFF.

V and J are TRBV7-2 and TRBJ1-2, with D tentatively TRBD1 (5 bases). The CDR3 totals 13 residues. V shed 5 bases and J shed 8 bases, with 15 bases lying between them. The germline V gene encodes CDR1 SGHTA and CDR2 FQGNSA. This CDR3 is CASSQKIGAGYTF. In DNA, the CDR3 is TGTGCCAGCAGCCAAAAAATAGGGGCCGGCTACACCTTC.

CDR3 DNA: TGTGCCAGCACCCAACAACTGAGGAGGGTGGAGACCCAGTACTTC. Translation gives CASTQQLRRVETQYF. This sequence joins TRBV7-2 and TRBJ2-5, with TRBD2 as a possible D gene (6 bases). Trimming pared 7 bases from V and 5 bases from J, leaving 20 bases between. The CDR3 runs to 15 residues. The germline gives CDR1 SGHTA, CDR2 FQGNSA.

This clone was seen a handful of times. This chain joins TRBV6-5 and TRBJ2-5, with D uncertain. In germline, CDR1 is MNHEY, CDR2 SVGAGI. This CDR3 has 13 residues. Trimming removed 6 bases from V and 4 bases from J, with 12 bases in between. The CDR3 loop is CASRRGLRETQYF. Written as DNA, the CDR3 is TGTGCCAGCAGGCGAGGCTTAAGAGAGACCCAGTACTTC.

This clone has just one count. The J gene is TRBJ1-4, the V gene TRBV4-3; D is unresolved. The CDR3 has 14 residues. Per germline, CDR1 LGHNA and CDR2 YSLEER. V was clipped by 0 bases and J by 5 bases, with 7 bases between them. CDR3 protein: CASSQEGRNEKLFF. In nucleotides, the CDR3 is TGCGCCAGCAGCCAAGAGGGCAGAAATGAAAAACTGTTTTTT.

The CDR3 sequence: CASSPQNIRTGIYGYTF. The CDR3 nucleotides read TGTGCCAGCAGCCCCCAAAACATAAGGACAGGGATTTATGGCTACACCTTC. V usage is TRBV7-2 and J usage is TRBJ1-2; 8 bases map to TRBD1. The junction had 16 bases not matched to a gene; V was cut back by 5 bases and J by 5 bases. The CDR3 is made up of 17 amino acids. Germline V lookup: CDR1 SGHTA, CDR2 FQGNSA.

J is TRBJ1-3 and V is TRBV4-2; D unresolved. The germline V gene has CDR1 LGHNA and CDR2 YNFKEQ. V was pared by 4 bases and J by 0 bases, with 13 bases between. The CDR3 is 16 residues long. CDR3 nucleotides: TGTGCCAGCAGCCCCGCCGACAACCGCTCTGGAAACACCATATATTTT. Protein product: CASSPADNRSGNTIYF.

This chain uses TRBV30 with TRBJ2-5, with D possibly called TRBD1 or TRBD2 (7 bases each). The V end was cut by 5 bases, the J end by 2 bases, with 15 bases between. CDR3 length: 14 amino acids. CDR1 is GTSNPN, CDR2 SVGIG, per germline (reference sequence). This CDR3 reads CAWGEGAGQETQYF. The CDR3 coding sequence is TGTGCCTGGGGGGAGGGGGCCGGGCAAGAGACCCAGTACTTC. The variable domain in full, completed from reference TRBV30 and TRBJ2-5, reads SQTIHQWPATLVQPVGSPLSLECTVEGTSNPNLYWYRQAAGRGLQLLFYSVGIGQISSEVPQNLSASRPQDRQFILSSKKLLLSDSGFYLCAWGEGAGQETQYFGPGTRLLVL.

The V gene is TRBV5-1, the J gene TRBJ1-2; D is uncertain. V dropped 3 bases and J dropped 8 bases, with 11 bases sitting between them. Germline V gene lookup returns CDR1 SGHRS and CDR2 YFSETQ. The CDR3 is 12 residues long. Here the CDR3 reads CASSSGSRGYTF. The CDR3 coding sequence is TGCGCCAGCAGCTCAGGAAGTAGGGGCTACACCTTC.

This sequence joins TRBV18 and TRBJ1-2; D ambiguous. The germline gives CDR1 KGHSH, CDR2 LQKENI. Trimming took 3 bases from V and 0 from J, leaving 11 bases between them. This CDR3 is 15 amino acids long. CDR3 coding DNA: TGTGCCAGCTCACCGGGAGTCCTCACTAACTATGGCTACACCTTC. Residues: CASSPGVLTNYGYTF.

The gene calls are TRBV7-4 and TRBJ2-7; TRBD2 matches 11 bases. The CDR3 is 18 residues long. The V and J ends lost 4 bases and 0 bases, in that order; junction bases with no gene match: 11. Germline assignment: CDR1 SGHVT and CDR2 SQSDAQ. The CDR3 sequence is CASSSRLAGMPDSYEQYF. For the CDR3, the DNA is TGTGCCAGCAGCTCGCGACTAGCGGGGATGCCAGACTCCTACGAGCAGTACTTC.

In DNA form, the CDR3 reads TGTGCCAGCAGCCCGACAGGGTCGGGCGATGAGCAGTTCTTC. This encodes CASSPTGSGDEQFF. This sequence joins TRBV6-5 and TRBJ2-1; 7 bases line up with TRBD1. Per germline, CDR1 MNHEY and CDR2 SVGAGI. There are 14 residues in the CDR3. Trimming removed 6 bases from V and 8 bases from J; junction bases left unmatched: 10.

The chain carries TRBV9 and TRBJ2-2, with 7 bases fitting TRBD2. Germline loops: CDR1 SGDLS, CDR2 YYNGEE. There are 15 residues in the CDR3. V gave up 4 bases and J gave up 0 bases; unmatched junction bases: 3. The CDR3 nucleotides read TGTGCCAGCAGCTCCGGGACTACGAACACCGGGGAGCTGTTTTTT. Translation: CASSSGTTNTGELFF. Full variable domain (missing parts from reference TRBV9 and TRBJ2-2): DSGVTQTPKHLITATGQRVTLRCSPRSGDLSVYWYQQSLDQGLQFLIQYYNGEERAKGNILERFSAQQFPDLHSELNLSSLELGDSALYFCASSSGTTNTGELFFGEGSRLTVL.

The table lists this clone with a count of one. The V gene is TRBV6-5, the J gene TRBJ2-2; D may be TRBD1 (5 bases). Germline V gene lookup returns CDR1 MNHEY and CDR2 SVGAGI. V gave up 0 bases and J gave up 1 base, with 9 bases separating them. This CDR3 is 16 amino acids long. The CDR3 sequence is CASSYSGARNTGELFF. The CDR3 DNA is TGTGCCAGCAGTTACTCAGGGGCTAGGAACACCGGGGAGCTGTTTTTT.

The chain links TRBV19 to TRBJ1-3, with D uncertain. Germline CDR1 and CDR2: LNHDA and SQIVND (reference sequence). The CDR3 covers 16 residues. V dropped 10 bases and J dropped 2 bases, with 21 bases sitting between them. Here the CDR3 DNA reads TGTGCCACTACTTCCCAAACGAAAGTTCCTGGAAACACCATATATTTT. This codes for CATTSQTKVPGNTIYF.

As for this clone: The identical CDR3 is also encoded by other nucleotide sequences in the sample. The J gene is TRBJ2-7, the V gene TRBV7-9, with unresolved D. CDR3 size: 12 residues. V gave up 4 bases and J gave up 0 bases, with 4 bases separating them. The germline CDR1 and CDR2 sequences are SEHNR and FQNEAQ (reference sequence). CDR3 protein: CASSYSSYEQYF. The CDR3 DNA reads as TGTGCCAGCAGCTACAGCTCCTACGAGCAGTACTTC. Looking up the rest from reference TRBV7-9 and TRBJ2-7 gives the full variable domain: DTGVSQNPRHKITKRGQNVTFRCDPISEHNRLYWYRQTLGQGPEFLTYFQNEAQLEKSRLLSDRFSAERPKGSFSTLEIQRTEQGDSAMYLCASSYSSYEQYFGPGTRLTVT.

The V call is TRBV7-2, the J call TRBJ2-2, with 9 bases matching TRBD1. V trimming: 5 bases; J trimming: 8 bases; junction bases outside the gene matches: 9. The germline V gene encodes CDR1 SGHTA and CDR2 FQGNSA. CDR3 size: 15 residues. The CDR3 DNA sequence: TGTGCCAGCAGCCCTCAACAGGGGGCCTTGGGGGAGCTGTTTTTT. It is translated as CASSPQQGALGELFF.

This chain connects TRBV5-4 to TRBJ1-2; D possibly corresponds to TRBD1 (6 bases). V was pared by 3 bases and J by 5 bases, with 17 bases between. Per the germline V gene, CDR1 is SGHNT and CDR2 is YYREEE (reference sequence). The length of the CDR3 is 15 residues. CDR3 loop: CASSSRQGSAYGYTF. The CDR3 DNA reads as TGTGCCAGCAGCTCCCGCCAGGGGAGTGCTTATGGCTACACCTTC.

The rearrangement joins TRBV3-1 (or the pseudogene TRBV3-2) to TRBJ2-7; D is possibly TRBD1 (6 bases). V lost 3 bases and J lost 5, with 11 bases in between. Germline CDR1 reads LGHDT; CDR2 reads YNNKEL (reference sequence). There are 13 residues in the CDR3. The CDR3 sequence: CASSHRGTDEQYF. DNA of the CDR3: TGTGCCAGCAGCCACAGGGGAACGGACGAGCAGTACTTC.

The V call is TRBV7-3, the J call TRBJ2-3; 9 nucleotides match TRBD1. The CDR3 loop spans 15 amino acids. The junction had 8 bases not matched to a gene; V was cut back by 5 bases and J by 5 bases. CDR1 SGHTA and CDR2 FQGTGA come from the germline V gene. The CDR3 is CASSRTGGVGDTQYF. The CDR3, as DNA: TGTGCCAGCAGCCGTACAGGGGGCGTAGGAGATACGCAGTATTTT.